This entry features one T cell receptor (beta chain) sequence. Its matching antigen is unknown. This entry belongs to a study of metastatic and nonmetastatic thyroid tumors. Study in general: Repertoires of blood and of tissue (tumor or nodule) from malignant and benign thyroid patients were compared. Findings of the study overall: Significantly greater TCR beta diversity was reportedly found in malignant thyroid tumors than in benign nodules (in blood and tumor).

The junction had 10 bases not matched to a gene; V was cut back by 5 bases and J by 5 bases. The CDR3 has 15 amino acids. The V gene's germline CDR1 is MDHEN and CDR2 SYDVKM. All patients were treatment-naive before thyroid surgery. Original analysis: A distant-metastasis classifier for papillary thyroid cancer was built using CDR3 differences across clinicopathological groups. TCRdb reanalyzed the PCR reads with MiXCR. These V and J calls originate from TCRdb's pipeline instead of the authors' own analysis. Of approximately 41,000 clones listed, roughly 31% are singletons. The TCR was taken from a male donor with papillary thyroid cancer or a benign thyroid nodule (not recorded which). Some clones in this sample may be carry-over from other donors' samples. The chain joins TRBV28 to TRBJ1-1; 8 bases are a match to TRBD1. Sequences were obtained from blood. CDR3 protein: CASSTQQGGETEAFF. In DNA form, the CDR3 reads TGTGCCAGCAGTACTCAACAGGGGGGAGAAACTGAAGCTTTCTTT.